The present entry profiles one TCR beta chain with its context. The antigen is unknown. Other DNA sequences in the sample encode the same CDR3. The record originates from a study of shared clonotypes between healthy human individuals. In the study overall: Donor composition was two women and three men, aged 18 to 49.

Findings and limits, study-wide: Between a handful of donors, naive CD4 clonotypes were shared at a level of approximately 5%.

Into CD45RA+ naive and CD45RA-negative memory subsets, the CD4+ cells were split. As processed by the authors: Junction-only sequences without quality scores were provided by ImmunoSEQ, so filtering was different. Here immunoSEQ multiplex PCR was the method, and the copy in TCRdb shows in-frame clones only, minus some. From that table come the V and J calls and clone size; the DNA was used to work out D and trimming. The repertoire holds 2,100,000 or so clones, with 95% as singletons. The V and J ends lost 5 bases and 2 bases respectively, with 10 bases between them. CDR3 length equals 14 residues. Germline V gene lookup returns CDR1 SNHLY and CDR2 FYNNEI.

The J gene is TRBJ1-5, the V gene TRBV2; D remains ambiguous. Sequencing was carried out using naive CD4+ T cells sorted from blood. Subset in this sample: CD45RA+ positively selected. The source is a man aged 18 to 29 in good health. CDR3 region: CASSQDGGNQPQHF. DNA for the CDR3: TGTGCCAGCAGTCAGGACGGGGGCAATCAGCCCCAGCATTTT.